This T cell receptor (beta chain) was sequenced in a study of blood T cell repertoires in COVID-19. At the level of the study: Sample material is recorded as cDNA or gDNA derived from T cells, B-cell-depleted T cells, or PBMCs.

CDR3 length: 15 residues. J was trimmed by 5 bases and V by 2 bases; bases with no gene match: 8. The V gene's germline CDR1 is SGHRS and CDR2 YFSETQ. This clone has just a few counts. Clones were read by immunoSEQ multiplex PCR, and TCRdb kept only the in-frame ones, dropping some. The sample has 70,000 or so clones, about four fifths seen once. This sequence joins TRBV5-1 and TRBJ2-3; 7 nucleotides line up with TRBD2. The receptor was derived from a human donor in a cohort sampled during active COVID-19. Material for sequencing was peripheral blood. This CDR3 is CASSFFSGGGDTQYF. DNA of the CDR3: TGCGCCAGCAGCTTCTTTTCGGGAGGAGGAGATACGCAGTATTTT.